The 8 T cell receptor beta chains presented below share a single source sample, sequenced in a study of Graves' ophthalmopathy and Graves' hyperthyroidism. Using RNA transcripts, the TCR beta CDR3 regions were amplified. First-round RT-PCR relied on HTBI primers, and a second-round multiplex PCR came next. TCRdb reanalysed the multiplex PCR reads using MiXCR and keeps one entry per CDR3 protein. The top ten clones hold about 4.6% of a sample with a few hundred thousand distinct CDR3 sequences, under 40% of them seen once. Sequencing used peripheral blood or thyroid tissue (not recorded which). Source of these receptors: an adult man with Graves' hyperthyroidism.

The chain links TRBV7-2 to TRBJ1-2; 10 nucleotides align to TRBD1. The ends lost 11 bases at V and 6 bases at J; junction bases unmatched: 12. This CDR3 has 14 amino acids. CDR1 and CDR2 (germline): SGHTA, FQGNSA. This CDR3 is CALARDRGANGYTF. The CDR3 DNA sequence: TGTGCCCTAGCTCGGGACAGGGGCGCAAATGGCTACACCTTC.

The table lists this clonotype with a few counts. This chain connects TRBV10-2 to TRBJ2-3; D is ambiguous. From germline, CDR1 is WSHSY and CDR2 SAAADI. The length of the CDR3 is 11 residues. The V end lost 7 bases, the J end lost 2 bases, and 4 bases lay between the germline ends. The CDR3 DNA is TGCGCCAGCAAGGCCACAGATACGCAGTATTTT. It is translated as CASKATDTQYF.

The V gene is TRBV7-3, the J gene TRBJ2-5, with 12 nucleotides matching TRBD1. The DNA end lines up better with TRBJ2-1; the J call may be wrong. The V gene's germline CDR1 is SGHTA and CDR2 FQGTGA. The CDR3 has 18 residues. Here the CDR3 reads CASSPRGWGQGAFNEQFF. For the CDR3, the DNA is TGTGCCAGCAGCCCAAGGGGGTGGGGACAGGGGGCTTTTAATGAGCAGTTCTTC.

This clonotype was found many times. This chain uses TRBV2 with TRBJ1-2; 10 bases align to TRBD1. CDR3 size: 16 residues. The V segment lost 7 bases and the J segment 2 bases; nucleotides outside the gene matches: 10. The V gene's germline CDR1 is SNHLY and CDR2 FYNNEI. This CDR3 reads CASTAGATGGNYGYTF. CDR3 sequence (DNA): TGTGCCAGCACCGCCGGGGCGACAGGGGGCAACTATGGCTACACCTTC.

This clonotype was observed many times. This CDR3 is CASSLARGYRETQYF. CDR3 DNA: TGTGCCAGCAGCTTGGCCCGCGGGTACAGGGAGACCCAGTACTTC. This chain joins TRBV5-6 and TRBJ2-5; D is perhaps TRBD1 or TRBD2 (5 bases each). This CDR3 has 15 residues. Germline V gene data show CDR1 as SGHDT and CDR2 as YYEEEE. V shed 0 bases and J shed 5 bases, with 14 bases lying between them.

This clonotype came up many times. The V and J genes are TRBV10-3 and TRBJ2-5; unclear D gene. Trimming left V 3 bases short and J 5 bases short, with 7 bases between. CDR1 and CDR2 from the germline V gene are ENHRY and SYGVKD. The CDR3 is made up of 12 amino acids. The CDR3 DNA reads TGTGCCATCAGTGATCTAGTGGAGACCCAGTACTTC. This sequence encodes CAISDLVETQYF.

The V and J genes are TRBV5-6 and TRBJ1-1; D is unclear. Germline V gene lookup returns CDR1 SGHDT and CDR2 YYEEEE. The CDR3 extends over 13 amino acids. V was trimmed by 3 bases and J by 1 base, leaving 7 bases between them. This CDR3 reads CASSWDENTEAFF. The CDR3 DNA sequence: TGTGCCAGCAGCTGGGATGAGAACACTGAAGCTTTCTTT.

The sample holds many counts of this clonotype. CDR3 protein: CSARRGSGELFF. The CDR3 DNA sequence: TGCAGTGCTAGGAGGGGGAGCGGGGAGCTGTTTTTT. The chain uses TRBV20-1 and TRBJ2-2, with a weak D call TRBD1 (6 bases). Germline CDR1 DFQATT, CDR2 SNEGSKA (reference sequence). V lost 3 bases, J lost 7 bases, and 9 bases lay in between. The CDR3 covers 12 residues.